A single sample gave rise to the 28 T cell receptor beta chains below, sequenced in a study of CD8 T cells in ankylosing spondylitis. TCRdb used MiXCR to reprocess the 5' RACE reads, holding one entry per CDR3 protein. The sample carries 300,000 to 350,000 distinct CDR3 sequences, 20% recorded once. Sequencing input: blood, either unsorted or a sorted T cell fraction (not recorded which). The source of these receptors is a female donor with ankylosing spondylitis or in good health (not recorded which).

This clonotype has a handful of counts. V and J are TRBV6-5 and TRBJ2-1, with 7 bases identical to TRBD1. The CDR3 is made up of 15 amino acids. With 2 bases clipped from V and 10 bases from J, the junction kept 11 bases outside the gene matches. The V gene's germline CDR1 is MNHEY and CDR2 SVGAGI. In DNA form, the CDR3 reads TGTGCCAGCAGTTACACCCCGACAGGGATGGGGGAGCAGTTCTTC. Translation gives CASSYTPTGMGEQFF.

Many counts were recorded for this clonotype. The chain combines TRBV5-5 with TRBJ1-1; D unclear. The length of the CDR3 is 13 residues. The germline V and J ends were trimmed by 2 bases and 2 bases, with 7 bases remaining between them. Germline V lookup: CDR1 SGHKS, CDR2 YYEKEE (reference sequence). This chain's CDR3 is CASSFSSNTEAFF. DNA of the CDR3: TGTGCCAGCAGCTTCAGCAGTAACACTGAAGCTTTCTTT.

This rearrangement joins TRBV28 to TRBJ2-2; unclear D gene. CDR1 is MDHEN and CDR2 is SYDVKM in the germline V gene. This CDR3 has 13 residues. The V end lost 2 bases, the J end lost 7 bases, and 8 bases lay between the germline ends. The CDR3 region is CASSLMTYGELFF. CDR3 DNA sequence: TGTGCCAGCAGTTTAATGACATACGGGGAGCTGTTTTTT. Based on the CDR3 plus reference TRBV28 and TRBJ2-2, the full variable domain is DVKVTQSSRYLVKRTGEKVFLECVQDMDHENMFWYRQDPGLGLRLIYFSYDVKMKEKGDIPEGYSVSREKKERFSLILESASTNQTSMYLCASSLMTYGELFFGEGSRLTVL.

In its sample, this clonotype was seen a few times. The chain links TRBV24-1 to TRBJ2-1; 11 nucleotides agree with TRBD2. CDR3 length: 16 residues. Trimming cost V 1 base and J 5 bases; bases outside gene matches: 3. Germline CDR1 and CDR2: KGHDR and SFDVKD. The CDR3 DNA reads TGTGCCACCAGTGATTTCGAACTAGCGGGGGACAATGAGCAGTTCTTC. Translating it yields CATSDFELAGDNEQFF.

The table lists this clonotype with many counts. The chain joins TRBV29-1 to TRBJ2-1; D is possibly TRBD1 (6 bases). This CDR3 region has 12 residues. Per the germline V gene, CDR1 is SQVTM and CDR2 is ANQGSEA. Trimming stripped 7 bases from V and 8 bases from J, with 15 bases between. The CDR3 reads CSGITGGDEQFF. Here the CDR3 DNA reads TGCAGCGGGATAACTGGGGGCGATGAGCAGTTCTTC.

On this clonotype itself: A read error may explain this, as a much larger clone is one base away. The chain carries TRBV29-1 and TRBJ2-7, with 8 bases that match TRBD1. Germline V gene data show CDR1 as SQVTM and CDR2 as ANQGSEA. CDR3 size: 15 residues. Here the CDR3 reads CCVQDPGTGDYEQYF. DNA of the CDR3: TGCTGCGTTCAGGATCCAGGGACAGGAGACTACGAGCAGTACTTC.

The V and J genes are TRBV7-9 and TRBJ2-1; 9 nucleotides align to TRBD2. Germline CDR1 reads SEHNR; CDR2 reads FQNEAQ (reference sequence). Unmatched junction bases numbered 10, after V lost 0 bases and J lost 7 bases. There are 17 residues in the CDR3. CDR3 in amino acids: CASSLARDSGRGNEQFF. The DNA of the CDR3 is TGTGCCAGCAGCTTAGCCCGGGATAGCGGGAGAGGGAATGAGCAGTTCTTC.

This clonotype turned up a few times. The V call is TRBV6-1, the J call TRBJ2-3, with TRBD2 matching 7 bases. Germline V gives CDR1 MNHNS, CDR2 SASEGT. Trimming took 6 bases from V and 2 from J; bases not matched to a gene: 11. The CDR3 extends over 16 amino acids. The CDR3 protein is CASSRRLADYTDTQYF. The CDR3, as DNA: TGTGCCAGCAGCCGCAGGCTAGCGGATTACACAGATACGCAGTATTTT.

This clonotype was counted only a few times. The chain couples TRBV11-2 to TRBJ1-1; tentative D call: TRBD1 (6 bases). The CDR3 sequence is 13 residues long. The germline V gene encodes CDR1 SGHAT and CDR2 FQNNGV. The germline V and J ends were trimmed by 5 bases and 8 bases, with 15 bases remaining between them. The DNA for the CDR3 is TGTGCCAGCAGCCTTAGAAGAGACAGGGAAGCTTTCTTT. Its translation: CASSLRRDREAFF. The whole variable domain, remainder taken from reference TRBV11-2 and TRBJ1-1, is EAGVAQSPRYKIIEKRQSVAFWCNPISGHATLYWYQQILGQGPKLLIQFQNNGVVDDSQLPKDRFSAERLKGVDSTLKIQPAKLEDSAVYLCASSLRRDREAFFGQGTRLTVV.

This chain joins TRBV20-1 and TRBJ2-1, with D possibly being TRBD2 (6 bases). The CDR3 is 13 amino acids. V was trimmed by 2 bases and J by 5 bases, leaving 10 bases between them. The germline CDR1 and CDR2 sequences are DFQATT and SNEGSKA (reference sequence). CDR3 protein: CSARPPGDNEQFF. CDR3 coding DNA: TGCAGTGCTAGACCCCCGGGAGACAATGAGCAGTTCTTC.

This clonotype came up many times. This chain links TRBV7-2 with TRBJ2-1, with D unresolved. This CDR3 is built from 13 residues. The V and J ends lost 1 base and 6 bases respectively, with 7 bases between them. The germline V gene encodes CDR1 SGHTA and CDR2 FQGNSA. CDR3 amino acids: CASSLEASNEQFF. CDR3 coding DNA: TGTGCCAGCAGCTTAGAGGCTAGCAATGAGCAGTTCTTC.

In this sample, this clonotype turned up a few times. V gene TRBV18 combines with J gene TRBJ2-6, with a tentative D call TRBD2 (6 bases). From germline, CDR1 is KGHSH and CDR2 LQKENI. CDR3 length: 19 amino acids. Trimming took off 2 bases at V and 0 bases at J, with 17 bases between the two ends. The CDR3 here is CASSPKVLVGGSGANVLTF. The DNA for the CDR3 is TGTGCCAGCTCACCAAAGGTTTTGGTGGGAGGCTCTGGGGCCAACGTCCTGACTTTC.

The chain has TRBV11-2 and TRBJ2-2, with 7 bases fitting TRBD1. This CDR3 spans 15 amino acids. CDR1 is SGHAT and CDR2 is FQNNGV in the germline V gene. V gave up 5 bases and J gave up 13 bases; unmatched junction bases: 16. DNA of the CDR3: TGTGCCAGCAGCCTGGGACAGAACCCACCAGAGGCGCTGTTTTTT. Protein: CASSLGQNPPEALFF.

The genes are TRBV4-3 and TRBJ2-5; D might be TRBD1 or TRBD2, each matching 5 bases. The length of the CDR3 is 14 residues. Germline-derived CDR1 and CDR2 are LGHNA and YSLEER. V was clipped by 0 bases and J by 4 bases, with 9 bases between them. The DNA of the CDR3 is TGCGCCAGCAGCCAAGATACTGGGACAGAGACCCAGTACTTC. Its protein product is CASSQDTGTETQYF.

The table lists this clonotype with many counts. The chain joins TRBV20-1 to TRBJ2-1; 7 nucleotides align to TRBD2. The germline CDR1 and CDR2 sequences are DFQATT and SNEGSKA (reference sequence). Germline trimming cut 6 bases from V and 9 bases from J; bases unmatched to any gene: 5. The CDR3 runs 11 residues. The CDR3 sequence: CSALTGGEQFF. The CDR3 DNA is TGCAGTGCCCTGACGGGGGGTGAGCAGTTCTTC.

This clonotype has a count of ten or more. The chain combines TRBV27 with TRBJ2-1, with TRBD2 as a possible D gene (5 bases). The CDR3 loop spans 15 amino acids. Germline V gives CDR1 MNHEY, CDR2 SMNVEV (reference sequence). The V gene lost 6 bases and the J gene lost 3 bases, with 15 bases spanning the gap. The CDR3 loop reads CASRTLRLNYNEQFF. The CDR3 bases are TGTGCCAGCAGAACCCTCCGACTAAACTACAATGAGCAGTTCTTC.

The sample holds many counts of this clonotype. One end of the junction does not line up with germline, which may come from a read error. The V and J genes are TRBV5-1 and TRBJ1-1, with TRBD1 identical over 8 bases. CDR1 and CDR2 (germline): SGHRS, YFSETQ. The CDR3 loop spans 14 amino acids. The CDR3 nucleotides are TGTGCCAGCAGCTTAGGACAGGGCCGAACTGAAGCTTTCTTT. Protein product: CASSLGQGRTEAFF.

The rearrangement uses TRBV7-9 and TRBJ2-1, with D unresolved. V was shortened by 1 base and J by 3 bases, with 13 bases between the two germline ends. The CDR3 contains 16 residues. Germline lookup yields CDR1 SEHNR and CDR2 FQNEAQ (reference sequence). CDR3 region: CASSLGVGAYYNEQFF. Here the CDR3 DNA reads TGTGCCAGCAGCTTAGGAGTAGGCGCGTACTACAATGAGCAGTTCTTC.

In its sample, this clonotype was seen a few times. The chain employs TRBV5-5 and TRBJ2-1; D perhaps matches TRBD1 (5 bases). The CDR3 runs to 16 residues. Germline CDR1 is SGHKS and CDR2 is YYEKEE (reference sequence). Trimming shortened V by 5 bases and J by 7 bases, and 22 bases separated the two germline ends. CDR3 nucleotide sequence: TGTGCCAGCAGGGACGTAGGGGATCCCCGAGTAAATGAGCAGTTCTTC. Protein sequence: CASRDVGDPRVNEQFF.

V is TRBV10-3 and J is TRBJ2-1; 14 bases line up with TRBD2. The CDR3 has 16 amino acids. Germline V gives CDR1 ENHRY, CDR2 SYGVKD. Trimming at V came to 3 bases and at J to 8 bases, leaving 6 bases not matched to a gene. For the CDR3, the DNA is TGTGCCATCAGTGACCCCCAGGGACTAGCGGGAGATGAGCAGTTCTTC. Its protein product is CAISDPQGLAGDEQFF.

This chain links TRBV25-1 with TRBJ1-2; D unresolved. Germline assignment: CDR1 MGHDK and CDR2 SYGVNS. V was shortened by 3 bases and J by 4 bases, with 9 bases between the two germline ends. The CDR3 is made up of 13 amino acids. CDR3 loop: CASSESALYGYTF. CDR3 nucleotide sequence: TGTGCCAGCAGTGAGTCTGCCCTCTATGGCTACACCTTC.

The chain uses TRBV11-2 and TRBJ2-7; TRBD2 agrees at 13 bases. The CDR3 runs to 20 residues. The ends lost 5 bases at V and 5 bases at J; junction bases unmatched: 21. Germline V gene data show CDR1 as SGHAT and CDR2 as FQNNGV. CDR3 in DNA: TGTGCCAGCAGCCAGATACGGACCGGGACTAGCGGGACTCCTCTCCACGAGCAGTACTTC. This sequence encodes CASSQIRTGTSGTPLHEQYF.

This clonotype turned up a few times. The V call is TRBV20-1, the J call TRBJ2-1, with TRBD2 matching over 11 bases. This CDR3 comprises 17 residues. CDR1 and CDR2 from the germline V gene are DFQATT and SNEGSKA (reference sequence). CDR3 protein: CGALGTSGLVLHNEQFF. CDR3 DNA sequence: TGCGGGGCCTTGGGGACTAGCGGATTAGTTTTACACAATGAGCAGTTCTTC.

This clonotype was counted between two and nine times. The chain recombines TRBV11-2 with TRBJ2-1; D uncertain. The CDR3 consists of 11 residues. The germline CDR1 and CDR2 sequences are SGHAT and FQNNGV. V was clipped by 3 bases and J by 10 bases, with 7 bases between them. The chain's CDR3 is CASSLTREQFF. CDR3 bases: TGTGCCAGCAGCTTGACACGAGAGCAGTTCTTC.

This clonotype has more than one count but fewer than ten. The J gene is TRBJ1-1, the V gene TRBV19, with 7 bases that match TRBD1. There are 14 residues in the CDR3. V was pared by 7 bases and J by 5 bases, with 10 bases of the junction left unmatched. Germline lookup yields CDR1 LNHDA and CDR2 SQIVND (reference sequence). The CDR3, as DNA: TGTGCCAGTACCGCCCGGAGCAGGGGGACTGAAGCTTTCTTT. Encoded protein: CASTARSRGTEAFF.

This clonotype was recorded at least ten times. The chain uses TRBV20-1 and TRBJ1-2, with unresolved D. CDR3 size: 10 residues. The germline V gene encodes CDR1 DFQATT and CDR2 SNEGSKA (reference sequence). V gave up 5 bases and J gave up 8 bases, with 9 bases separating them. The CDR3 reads CSASGFGYTF. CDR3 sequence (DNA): TGCAGTGCTTCGGGTTTCGGCTACACCTTC.

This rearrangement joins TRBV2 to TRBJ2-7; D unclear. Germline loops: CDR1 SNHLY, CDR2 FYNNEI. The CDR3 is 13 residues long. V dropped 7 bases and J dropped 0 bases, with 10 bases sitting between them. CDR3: CASKGAVSYEQYF. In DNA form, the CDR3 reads TGTGCCAGCAAGGGCGCGGTCTCCTACGAGCAGTACTTC.

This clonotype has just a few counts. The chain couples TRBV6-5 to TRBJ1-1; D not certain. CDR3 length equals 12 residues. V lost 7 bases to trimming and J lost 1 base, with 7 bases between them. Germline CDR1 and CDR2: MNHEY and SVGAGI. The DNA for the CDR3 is TGTGCCAGCAAGGTGGGGAACACTGAAGCTTTCTTT. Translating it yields CASKVGNTEAFF.